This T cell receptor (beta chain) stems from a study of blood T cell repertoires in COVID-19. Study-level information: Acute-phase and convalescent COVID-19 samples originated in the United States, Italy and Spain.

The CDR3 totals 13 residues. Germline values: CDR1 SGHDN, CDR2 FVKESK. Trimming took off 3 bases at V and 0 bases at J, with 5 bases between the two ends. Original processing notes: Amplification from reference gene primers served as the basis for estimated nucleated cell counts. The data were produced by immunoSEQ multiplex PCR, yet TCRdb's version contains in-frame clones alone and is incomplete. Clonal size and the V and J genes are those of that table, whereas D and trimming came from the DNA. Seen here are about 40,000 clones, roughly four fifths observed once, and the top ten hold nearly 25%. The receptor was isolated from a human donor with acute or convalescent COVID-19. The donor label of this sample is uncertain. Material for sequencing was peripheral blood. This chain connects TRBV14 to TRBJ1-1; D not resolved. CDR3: CASSQRMNTEAFF. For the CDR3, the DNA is TGTGCCAGCAGCCAGCGGATGAACACTGAAGCTTTCTTT.